These 14 T cell receptor beta chains originate from one sample sequenced in a study of T cell responses to AZD1222 COVID-19 vaccine. TCRdb keeps only in-frame clones here, not all; method: immunoSEQ multiplex PCR. The repertoire holds 120,000 or so clones, with around 90% as singletons. The specimen was peripheral blood, collected 28 days after the second AZD1222 dose. All receptors derive from an adult who received the AZD1222 COVID-19 vaccine.

The V gene is TRBV27, the J gene TRBJ2-3, with D possibly being TRBD1 (6 bases). V lost 4 bases and J 0 bases, leaving 8 bases between the germline ends. CDR1 and CDR2 from the germline V gene are MNHEY and SMNVEV (reference sequence). CDR3 length: 14 residues. This CDR3 reads CASSYRDSTDTQYF. The CDR3 bases are TGTGCCAGCAGTTACAGGGATAGCACAGATACGCAGTATTTT.

The V gene is TRBV13, the J gene TRBJ1-2; D is undetermined. This CDR3 is 15 amino acids long. Germline CDR1 reads PRHDT; CDR2 reads FYEKMQ (reference sequence). V lost 3 bases and J 4 bases, leaving 15 bases between the germline ends. The chain's CDR3 is CASSLGKLSSYGYTF. The CDR3 DNA is TGTGCCAGCAGCTTGGGGAAACTCAGCAGCTATGGCTACACCTTC.

V is TRBV11-2 and J is TRBJ2-1; 7 bases align to TRBD2. This CDR3 is built from 15 residues. CDR1 is SGHAT, CDR2 FQNNGV, per germline. J lost 9 bases, V lost 1 base, and 9 bases had no gene match. In DNA, the CDR3 is TGTGCCAGCAGCTTAGTTGCGGGAGAGTGGGGTGAGCAGTTCTTC. It encodes CASSLVAGEWGEQFF.

The rearrangement joins TRBV27 to TRBJ2-7; 7 positions agree with TRBD1. The CDR3 sequence is 14 residues long. Germline V gene lookup returns CDR1 MNHEY and CDR2 SMNVEV (reference sequence). V trimming: 5 bases; J trimming: 3 bases; junction bases outside the gene matches: 7. In DNA, the CDR3 is TGTGCCAGCAGTATCCGGGACAGCCACTACGAGCAGTACTTC. This gives the protein CASSIRDSHYEQYF.

This chain joins TRBV3-1 (or the pseudogene TRBV3-2) and TRBJ1-6; D gene uncertain. This CDR3 is 14 amino acids long. Germline values: CDR1 LGHDT, CDR2 YNNKEL (reference sequence). The V gene lost 1 base and the J gene lost 7 bases, with 8 bases spanning the gap. The CDR3 DNA reads as TGTGCCAGCAGCCAAGTCGTAGGCAATTCACCCCTCCACTTT. Its translation: CASSQVVGNSPLHF.

V and J are TRBV5-1 and TRBJ2-3, with D possibly matching TRBD1 (5 bases). Looked up from germline, CDR1 is SGHRS and CDR2 is YFSETQ. Trimming took off 4 bases at V and 2 bases at J, with 17 bases between the two ends. CDR3 length: 16 amino acids. CDR3 residues: CASSRLWGEVTDTQYF. CDR3 coding DNA: TGCGCCAGCAGCCGACTGTGGGGCGAGGTCACAGATACGCAGTATTTT.

The chain has TRBV2 and TRBJ1-6; D gene ambiguous. The V end was cut by 6 bases, the J end by 10 bases, with 16 bases between. Germline-derived CDR1 and CDR2 are SNHLY and FYNNEI. The CDR3 is 14 amino acids. The CDR3 DNA is TGTGCCAGCAGAGATACCATCGAGGGCTCACCCCTCCACTTT. Protein product: CASRDTIEGSPLHF.

V and J are TRBV11-3 and TRBJ1-1; the D is unclear. The ends were cut back, 5 bases at V and 1 base at J, with 17 bases in the middle. This CDR3 has 16 amino acids. Germline V gene lookup returns CDR1 SGHNT and CDR2 YENEEA. The CDR3 coding sequence is TGTGCCAGCAGCCAATACAGTGGGGTGGAGAACACTGAAGCTTTCTTT. It codes for CASSQYSGVENTEAFF.

The rearrangement links TRBV9 to TRBJ1-6; tentatively, D is TRBD1 (5 bases). Germline loops: CDR1 SGDLS, CDR2 YYNGEE. This CDR3 region has 14 residues. V was pared by 0 bases and J by 9 bases, with 10 bases between. CDR3 loop: CASSVVGAGSPLHF. CDR3 sequence (DNA): TGTGCCAGCAGCGTAGTAGGGGCCGGTTCACCCCTCCACTTT.

This clone was picked up many times. The rearrangement links TRBV11-2 to TRBJ2-5; tentative D call: TRBD1 (5 bases). Germline lookup yields CDR1 SGHAT and CDR2 FQNNGV. CDR3 size: 14 residues. Trimming cost V 4 bases and J 4 bases, with 13 bases left between them. In DNA, the CDR3 is TGTGCCAGCAGCTCTCGGGCCGACAGAGAGACCCAGTACTTC. Translated: CASSSRADRETQYF.

The J gene is TRBJ1-4, the V gene TRBV5-6, with D uncertain. CDR3 length equals 15 residues. CDR1 and CDR2 (germline): SGHDT, YYEEEE. V lost 0 bases and J lost 2, with 8 bases in between. CDR3 sequence: CASSLVWPTNEKLFF. Written as DNA, the CDR3 is TGTGCCAGCAGCTTGGTTTGGCCGACTAATGAAAAACTGTTTTTT.

The J gene is TRBJ1-6, the V gene TRBV7-8; D perhaps matches TRBD1 (5 bases). Per the germline V gene, CDR1 is SGHVS and CDR2 is FQNEAQ. The CDR3 is made up of 15 amino acids. Deletions cut 5 bases from V and 9 bases from J, with 17 bases between. The CDR3 reads CASSRQNLNSSPLHF. CDR3 in DNA: TGTGCCAGCAGCCGACAGAATTTGAATAGTTCACCCCTCCACTTT.

The chain carries TRBV19 and TRBJ2-2; 7 nucleotides line up with TRBD1. The CDR3 is 15 amino acids. Germline lookup yields CDR1 LNHDA and CDR2 SQIVND (reference sequence). The V and J ends lost 7 bases and 3 bases, in that order; junction bases with no gene match: 8. CDR3 amino acids: CASNHDRVDTGELFF. CDR3 DNA sequence: TGTGCCAGTAACCACGACAGGGTTGACACCGGGGAGCTGTTTTTT.

The chain couples TRBV3-1 (or the pseudogene TRBV3-2) to TRBJ2-1; 14 nucleotides match TRBD2. The J segment lost 1 base and the V segment lost 4 bases, leaving 12 bases of the junction unmatched. This CDR3 contains 20 residues. CDR1 is LGHDT and CDR2 is YNNKEL in the germline V gene (reference sequence). CDR3 nucleotide sequence: TGTGCCAGCAGCCGTACCACGGGACTAGCGGGAGAAGGTTCCTACAATGAGCAGTTCTTC. Amino acids: CASSRTTGLAGEGSYNEQFF.